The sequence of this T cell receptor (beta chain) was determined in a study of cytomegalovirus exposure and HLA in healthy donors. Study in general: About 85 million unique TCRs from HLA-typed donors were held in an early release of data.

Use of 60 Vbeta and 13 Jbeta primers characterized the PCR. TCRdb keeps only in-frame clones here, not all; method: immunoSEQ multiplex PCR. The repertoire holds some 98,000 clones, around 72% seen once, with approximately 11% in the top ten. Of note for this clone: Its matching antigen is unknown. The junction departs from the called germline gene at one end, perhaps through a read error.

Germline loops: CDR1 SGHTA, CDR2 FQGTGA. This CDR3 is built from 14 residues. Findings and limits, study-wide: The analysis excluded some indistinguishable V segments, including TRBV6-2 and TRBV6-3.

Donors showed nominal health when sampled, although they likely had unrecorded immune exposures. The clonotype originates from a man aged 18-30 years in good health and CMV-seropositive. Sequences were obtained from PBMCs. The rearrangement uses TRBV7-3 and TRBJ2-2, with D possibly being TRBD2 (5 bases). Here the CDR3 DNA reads TGTGCCAGCAGCTTAACTCTGCTTGCCGGGGAACTGTTTTTT. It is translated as CASSLTLLAGELFF. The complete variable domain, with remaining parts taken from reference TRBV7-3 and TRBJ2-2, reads GAGVSQTPSNKVTEKGKYVELRCDPISGHTALYWYRQSLGQGPEFLIYFQGTGAADDSGLPNDRFFAVRPEGSVSTLKIQRTERGDSAVYLCASSLTLLAGELFFGEGSRLTVL.